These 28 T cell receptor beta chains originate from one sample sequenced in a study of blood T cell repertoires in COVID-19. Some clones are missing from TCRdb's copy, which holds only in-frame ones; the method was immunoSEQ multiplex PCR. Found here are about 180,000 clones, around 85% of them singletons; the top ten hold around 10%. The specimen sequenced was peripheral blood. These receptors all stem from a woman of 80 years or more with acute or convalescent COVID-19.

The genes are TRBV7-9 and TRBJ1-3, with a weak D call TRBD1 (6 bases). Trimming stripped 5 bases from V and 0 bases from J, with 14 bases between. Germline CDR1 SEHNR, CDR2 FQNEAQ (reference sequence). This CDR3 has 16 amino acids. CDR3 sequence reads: CASSPPGVSSGNTIYF. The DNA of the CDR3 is TGTGCCAGCAGCCCCCCAGGGGTTAGCTCTGGAAACACCATATATTTT.

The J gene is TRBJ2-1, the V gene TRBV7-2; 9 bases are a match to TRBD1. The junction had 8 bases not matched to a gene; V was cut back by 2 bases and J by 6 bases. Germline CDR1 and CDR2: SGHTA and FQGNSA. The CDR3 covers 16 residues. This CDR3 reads CASSLNWDRVGNEQFF. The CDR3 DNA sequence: TGTGCCAGCAGCTTAAACTGGGACAGGGTTGGCAATGAGCAGTTCTTC.

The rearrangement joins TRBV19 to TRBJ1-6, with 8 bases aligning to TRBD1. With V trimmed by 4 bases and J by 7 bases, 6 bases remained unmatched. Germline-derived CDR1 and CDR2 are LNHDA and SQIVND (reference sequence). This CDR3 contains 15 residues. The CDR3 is CASSNQGAGNSPLHF. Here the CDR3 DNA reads TGTGCCAGTAGTAACCAGGGGGCGGGAAATTCACCCCTCCACTTT. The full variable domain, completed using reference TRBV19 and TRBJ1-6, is DGGITQSPKYLFRKEGQNVTLSCEQNLNHDAMYWYRQDPGQGLRLIYYSQIVNDFQKGDIAEGYSVSREKKESFPLTVTSAQKNPTAFYLCASSNQGAGNSPLHFGNGTRLTVT.

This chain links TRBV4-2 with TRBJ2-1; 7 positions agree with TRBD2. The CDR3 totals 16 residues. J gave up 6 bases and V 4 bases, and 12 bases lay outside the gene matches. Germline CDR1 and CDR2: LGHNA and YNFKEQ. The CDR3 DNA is TGTGCCAGCAGCCGAGAGACTAGCTCCTCAATCAATGAGCAGTTCTTC. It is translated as CASSRETSSSINEQFF.

CDR3 bases: TGTGCCAGCAGCCCCGGACAGGGACAGGAGACCCAGTACTTC. Translated: CASSPGQGQETQYF. The V gene is TRBV13, the J gene TRBJ2-5, with 8 bases matching TRBD1. CDR1 is PRHDT and CDR2 is FYEKMQ in the germline V gene (reference sequence). The CDR3 has 14 amino acids. Losses at the gene ends were 5 bases for V and 5 bases for J; bases not matched to a gene: 7. The complete variable domain, with remaining parts taken from reference TRBV13 and TRBJ2-5, reads AAGVIQSPRHLIKEKRETATLKCYPIPRHDTVYWYQQGPGQDPQFLISFYEKMQSDKGSIPDRFSAQQFSDYHSELNMSSLELGDSALYFCASSPGQGQETQYFGPGTRLLVL.

Here the CDR3 reads CASSPPGLAGVWNEQFF. In nucleotides, the CDR3 is TGTGCCAGCTCACCACCGGGACTAGCGGGAGTCTGGAATGAGCAGTTCTTC. The chain joins TRBV18 to TRBJ2-1; TRBD2 matches at 14 bases. This CDR3 contains 17 residues. The V gene's germline CDR1 is KGHSH and CDR2 LQKENI. Losses at the gene ends were 0 bases for V and 7 bases for J; bases not matched to a gene: 5.

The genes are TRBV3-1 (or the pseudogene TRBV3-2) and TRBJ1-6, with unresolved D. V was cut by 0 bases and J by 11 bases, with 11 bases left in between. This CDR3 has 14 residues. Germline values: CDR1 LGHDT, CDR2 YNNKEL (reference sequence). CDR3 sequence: CASSQDLGGAPLHF. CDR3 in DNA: TGTGCCAGCAGCCAAGATCTTGGCGGGGCACCCCTCCACTTT.

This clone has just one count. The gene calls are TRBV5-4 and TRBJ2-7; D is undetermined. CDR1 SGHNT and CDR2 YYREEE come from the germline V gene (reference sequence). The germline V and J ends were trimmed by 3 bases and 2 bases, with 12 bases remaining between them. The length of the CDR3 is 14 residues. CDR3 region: CASSYQARPYEQYF. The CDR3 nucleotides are TGTGCCAGCAGCTATCAGGCGAGACCCTACGAGCAGTACTTC.

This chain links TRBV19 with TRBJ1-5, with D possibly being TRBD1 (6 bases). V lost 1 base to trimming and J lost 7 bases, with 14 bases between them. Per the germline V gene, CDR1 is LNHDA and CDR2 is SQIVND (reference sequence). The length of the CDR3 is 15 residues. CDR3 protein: CASSIGSRGEQPQHF. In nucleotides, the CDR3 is TGTGCCAGTAGTATAGGAAGCAGGGGTGAGCAGCCCCAGCATTTT.

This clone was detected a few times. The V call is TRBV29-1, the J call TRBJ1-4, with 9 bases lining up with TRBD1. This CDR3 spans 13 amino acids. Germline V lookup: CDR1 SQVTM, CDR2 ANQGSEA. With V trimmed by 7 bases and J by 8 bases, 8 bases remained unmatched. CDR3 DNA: TGCAGCGCACGGACAGGGGAGGACGAAAAACTGTTTTTT. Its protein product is CSARTGEDEKLFF.

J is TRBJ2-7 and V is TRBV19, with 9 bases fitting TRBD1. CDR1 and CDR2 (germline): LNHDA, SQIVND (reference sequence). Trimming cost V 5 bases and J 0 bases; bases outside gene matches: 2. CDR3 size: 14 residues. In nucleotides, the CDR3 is TGTGCCAGTAGTTGGGGACAGGGCTCCTACGAGCAGTACTTC. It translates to CASSWGQGSYEQYF. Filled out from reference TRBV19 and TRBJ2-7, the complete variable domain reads DGGITQSPKYLFRKEGQNVTLSCEQNLNHDAMYWYRQDPGQGLRLIYYSQIVNDFQKGDIAEGYSVSREKKESFPLTVTSAQKNPTAFYLCASSWGQGSYEQYFGPGTRLTVT.

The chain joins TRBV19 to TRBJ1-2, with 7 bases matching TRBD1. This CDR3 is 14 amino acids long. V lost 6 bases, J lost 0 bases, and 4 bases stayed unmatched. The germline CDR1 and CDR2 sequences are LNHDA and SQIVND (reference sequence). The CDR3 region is CASSHRGSNYGYTF. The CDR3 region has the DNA TGTGCCAGTAGCCACAGGGGCTCTAACTATGGCTACACCTTC.

The DNA of the CDR3 is TGTGCCAGTAGGACGACAGGGTATGGGGCCAACGTCCTGACTTTC. As protein: CASRTTGYGANVLTF. The V call is TRBV19, the J call TRBJ2-6, with TRBD1 identical over 7 bases. The trim removed 6 bases at V and 3 bases at J, leaving 5 bases unmatched. This CDR3 region has 15 residues. Per the germline V gene, CDR1 is LNHDA and CDR2 is SQIVND (reference sequence).

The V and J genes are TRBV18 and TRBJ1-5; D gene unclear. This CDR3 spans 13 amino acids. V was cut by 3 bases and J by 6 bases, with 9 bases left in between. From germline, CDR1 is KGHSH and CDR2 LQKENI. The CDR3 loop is CASSPTARQPQHF. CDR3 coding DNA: TGTGCCAGCTCACCCACAGCTCGTCAGCCCCAGCATTTT.

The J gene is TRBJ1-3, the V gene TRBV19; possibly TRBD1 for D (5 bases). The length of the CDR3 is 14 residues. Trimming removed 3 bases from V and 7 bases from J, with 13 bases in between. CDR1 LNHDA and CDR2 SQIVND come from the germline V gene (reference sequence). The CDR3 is CASSITGVGNTIYF. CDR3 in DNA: TGTGCCAGTAGTATCACAGGCGTGGGGAACACCATATATTTT.

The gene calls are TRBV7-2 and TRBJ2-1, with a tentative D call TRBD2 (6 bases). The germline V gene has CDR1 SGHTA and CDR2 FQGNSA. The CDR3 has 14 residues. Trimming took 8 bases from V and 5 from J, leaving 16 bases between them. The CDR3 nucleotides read TGTGCCAGCGAACCGGGACTTGCCCACAATGAGCAGTTCTTC. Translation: CASEPGLAHNEQFF.

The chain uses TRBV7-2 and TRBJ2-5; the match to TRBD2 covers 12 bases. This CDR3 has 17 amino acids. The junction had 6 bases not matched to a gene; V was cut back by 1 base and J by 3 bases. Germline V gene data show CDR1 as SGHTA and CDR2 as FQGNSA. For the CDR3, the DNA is TGTGCCAGCAGCTTAGACCTAGCGGGGGGGGAGGAAGAGACCCAGTACTTC. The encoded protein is CASSLDLAGGEEETQYF.

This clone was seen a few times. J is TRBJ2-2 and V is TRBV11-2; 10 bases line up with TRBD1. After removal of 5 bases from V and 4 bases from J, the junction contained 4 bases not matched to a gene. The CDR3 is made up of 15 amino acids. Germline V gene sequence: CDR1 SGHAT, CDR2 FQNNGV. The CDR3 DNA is TGTGCCAGCAGCGAGACAGGGGGCGGCACCGGGGAGCTGTTTTTT. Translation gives CASSETGGGTGELFF.

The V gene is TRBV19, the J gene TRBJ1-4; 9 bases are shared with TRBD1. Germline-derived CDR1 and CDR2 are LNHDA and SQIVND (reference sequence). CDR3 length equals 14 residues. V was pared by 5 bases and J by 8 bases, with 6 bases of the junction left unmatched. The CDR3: CASSAGTGREKLFF. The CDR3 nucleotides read TGTGCCAGTAGTGCCGGGACAGGGAGGGAAAAACTGTTTTTT.

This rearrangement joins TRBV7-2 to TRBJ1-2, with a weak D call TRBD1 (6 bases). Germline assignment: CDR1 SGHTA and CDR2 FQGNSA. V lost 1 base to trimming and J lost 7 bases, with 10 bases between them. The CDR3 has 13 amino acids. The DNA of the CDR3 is TGTGCCAGCAGCTTAGGTTCAGGGGCTGGCTACACCTTC. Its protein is CASSLGSGAGYTF.

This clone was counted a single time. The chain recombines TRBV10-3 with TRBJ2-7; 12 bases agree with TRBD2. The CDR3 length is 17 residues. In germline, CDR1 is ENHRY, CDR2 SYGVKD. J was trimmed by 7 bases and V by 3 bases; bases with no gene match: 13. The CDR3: CAISESRGLAGSGEQYF. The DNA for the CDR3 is TGTGCCATCAGTGAAAGCAGGGGACTAGCGGGTTCAGGGGAGCAGTACTTC.

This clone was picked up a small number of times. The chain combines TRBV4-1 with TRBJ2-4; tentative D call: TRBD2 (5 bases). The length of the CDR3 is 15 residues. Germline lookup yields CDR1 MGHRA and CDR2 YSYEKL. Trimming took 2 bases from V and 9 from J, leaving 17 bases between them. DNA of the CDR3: TGCGCCAGCAGCCAAAGACGGGAAGGCCGGGGCATTCAGTACTTC. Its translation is CASSQRREGRGIQYF.

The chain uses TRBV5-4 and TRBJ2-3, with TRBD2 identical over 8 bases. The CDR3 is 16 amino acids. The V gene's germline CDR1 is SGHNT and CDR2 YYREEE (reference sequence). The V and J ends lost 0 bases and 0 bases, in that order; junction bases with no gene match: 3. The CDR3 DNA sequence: TGTGCCAGCAGCTTGGGCCTAGCGGGCAGCACAGATACGCAGTATTTT. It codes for CASSLGLAGSTDTQYF.

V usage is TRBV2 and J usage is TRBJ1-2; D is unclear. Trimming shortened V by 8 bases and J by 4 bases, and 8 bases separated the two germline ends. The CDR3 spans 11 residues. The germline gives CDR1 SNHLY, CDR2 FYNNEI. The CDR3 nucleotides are TGTGCCAGCTCGTCAGGCTATGGCTACACCTTC. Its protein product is CASSSGYGYTF. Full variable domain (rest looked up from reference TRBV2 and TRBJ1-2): EPEVTQTPSHQVTQMGQEVILRCVPISNHLYFYWYRQILGQKVEFLVSFYNNEISEKSEIFDDQFSVERPDGSNFTLKIRSTKLEDSAMYFCASSSGYGYTFGSGTRLTVV.

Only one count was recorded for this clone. For the CDR3, the DNA is TGTGCCAGCAGCATAGGGGACAGGGTAGCCTATGGCTACACCTTC. It is translated as CASSIGDRVAYGYTF. The rearrangement links TRBV5-8 to TRBJ1-2; 9 bases match TRBD1. Germline values: CDR1 SGHTS, CDR2 YDEGEE. The CDR3 contains 15 residues. J lost 4 bases, V lost 4 bases, and 8 bases had no gene match.

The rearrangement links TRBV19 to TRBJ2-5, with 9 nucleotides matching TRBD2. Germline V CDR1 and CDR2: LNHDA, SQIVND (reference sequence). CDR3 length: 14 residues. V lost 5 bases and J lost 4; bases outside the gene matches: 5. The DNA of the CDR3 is TGTGCCAGTAGTCCCCGGCGGGGGGGAGAGACCCAGTACTTC. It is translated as CASSPRRGGETQYF.

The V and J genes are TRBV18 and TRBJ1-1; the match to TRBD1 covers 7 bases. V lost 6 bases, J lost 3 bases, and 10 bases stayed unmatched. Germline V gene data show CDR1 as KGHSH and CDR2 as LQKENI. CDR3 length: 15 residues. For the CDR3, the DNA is TGTGCCAGCTCCCGTGGACAGGCGGGCGACACTGAAGCTTTCTTT. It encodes CASSRGQAGDTEAFF.

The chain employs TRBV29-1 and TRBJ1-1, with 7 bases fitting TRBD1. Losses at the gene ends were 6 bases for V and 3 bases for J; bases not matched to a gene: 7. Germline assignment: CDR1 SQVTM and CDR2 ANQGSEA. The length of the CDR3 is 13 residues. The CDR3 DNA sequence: TGCAGCGTCGAGGGGGCGCGGGACACTGAAGCTTTCTTT. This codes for CSVEGARDTEAFF.